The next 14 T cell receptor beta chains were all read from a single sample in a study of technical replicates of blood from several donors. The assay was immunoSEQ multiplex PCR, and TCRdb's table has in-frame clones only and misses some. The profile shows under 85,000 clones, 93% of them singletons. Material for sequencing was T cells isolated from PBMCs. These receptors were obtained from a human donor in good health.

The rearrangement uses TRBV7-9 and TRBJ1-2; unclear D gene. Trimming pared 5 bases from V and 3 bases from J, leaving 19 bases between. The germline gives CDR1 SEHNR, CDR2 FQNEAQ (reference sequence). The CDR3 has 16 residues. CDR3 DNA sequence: TGTGCCAGCAGCCCGGATTCGAGTTGGGAGGACTATGGCTACACCTTC. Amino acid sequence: CASSPDSSWEDYGYTF.

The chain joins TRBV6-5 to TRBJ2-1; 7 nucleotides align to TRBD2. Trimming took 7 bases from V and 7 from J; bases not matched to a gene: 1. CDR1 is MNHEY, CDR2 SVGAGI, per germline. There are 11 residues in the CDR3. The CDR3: CASTSGNEQFF. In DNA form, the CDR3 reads TGTGCCAGCACTAGCGGTAATGAGCAGTTCTTC.

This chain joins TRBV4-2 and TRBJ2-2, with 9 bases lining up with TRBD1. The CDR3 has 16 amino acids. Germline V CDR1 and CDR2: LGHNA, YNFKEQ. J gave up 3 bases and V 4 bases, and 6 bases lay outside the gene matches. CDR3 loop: CASSPRGQGYTGELFF. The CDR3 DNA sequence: TGTGCCAGCAGCCCCAGGGGACAGGGTTACACCGGGGAGCTGTTTTTT.

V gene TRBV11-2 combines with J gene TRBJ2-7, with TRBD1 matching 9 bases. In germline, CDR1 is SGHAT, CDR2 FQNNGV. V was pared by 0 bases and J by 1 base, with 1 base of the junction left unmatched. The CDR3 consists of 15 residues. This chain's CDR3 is CASSLDGTGSYEQYF. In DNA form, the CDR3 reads TGTGCCAGCAGCTTAGACGGGACAGGGTCCTACGAGCAGTACTTC.

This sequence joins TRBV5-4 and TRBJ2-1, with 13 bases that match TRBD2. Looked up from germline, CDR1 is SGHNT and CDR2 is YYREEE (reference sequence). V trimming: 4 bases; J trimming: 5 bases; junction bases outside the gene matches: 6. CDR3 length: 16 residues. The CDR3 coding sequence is TGTGCCAGCAGCCCCGGACTAGCGGGGGCAAACAATGAGCAGTTCTTC. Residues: CASSPGLAGANNEQFF. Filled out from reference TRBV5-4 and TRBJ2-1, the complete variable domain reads ETGVTQSPTHLIKTRGQQVTLRCSSQSGHNTVSWYQQALGQGPQFIFQYYREEENGRGNFPPRFSGLQFPNYSSELNVNALELDDSALYLCASSPGLAGANNEQFFGPGTRLTVL.

The CDR3 region has the DNA TGTGCCAGCAGCCTCACAGGGTATGCCGGGGAGCTGTTTTTT. This encodes CASSLTGYAGELFF. The V call is TRBV14, the J call TRBJ2-2, with a weak D call TRBD1 (6 bases). Germline values: CDR1 SGHDN, CDR2 FVKESK. V lost 4 bases to trimming and J lost 6 bases, with 12 bases between them. The CDR3 covers 14 residues.

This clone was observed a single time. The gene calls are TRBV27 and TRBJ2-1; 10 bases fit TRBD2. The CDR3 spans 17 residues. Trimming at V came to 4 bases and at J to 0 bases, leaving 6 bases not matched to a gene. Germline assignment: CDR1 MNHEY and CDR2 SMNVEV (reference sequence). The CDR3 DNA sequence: TGTGCCAGCAGTTCCGGGACTAGCGCGAGCTCCTACAATGAGCAGTTCTTC. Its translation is CASSSGTSASSYNEQFF.

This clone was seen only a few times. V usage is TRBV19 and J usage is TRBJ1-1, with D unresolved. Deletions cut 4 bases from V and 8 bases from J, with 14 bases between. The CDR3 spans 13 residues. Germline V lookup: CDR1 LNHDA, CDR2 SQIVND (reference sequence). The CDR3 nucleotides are TGTGCCAGTAGTACACAGCTATCGGCGGAAGCTTTCTTT. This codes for CASSTQLSAEAFF.

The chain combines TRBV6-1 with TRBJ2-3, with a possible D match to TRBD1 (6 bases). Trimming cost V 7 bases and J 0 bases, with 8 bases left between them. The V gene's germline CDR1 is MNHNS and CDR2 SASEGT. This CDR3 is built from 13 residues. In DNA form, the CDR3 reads TGTGCCAGCAAGGGACAAAGCACAGATACGCAGTATTTT. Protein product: CASKGQSTDTQYF.

Written as DNA, the CDR3 is TGTGCCAGCAGCCCAGGGGCAATGGCTGAAGCTTTCTTT. It encodes CASSPGAMAEAFF. This chain uses TRBV2 with TRBJ1-1, with D maybe TRBD1 (6 bases). The CDR3 is made up of 13 amino acids. CDR1 SNHLY and CDR2 FYNNEI come from the germline V gene. The V and J ends lost 6 bases and 6 bases respectively, with 14 bases between them.

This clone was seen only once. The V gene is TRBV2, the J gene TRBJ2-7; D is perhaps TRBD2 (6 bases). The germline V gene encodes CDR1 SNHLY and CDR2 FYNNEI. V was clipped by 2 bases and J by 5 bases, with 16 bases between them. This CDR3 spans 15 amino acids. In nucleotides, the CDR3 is TGTGCCAGCAGTGAAATAAACAGCCCGGGGGACGAGCAGTACTTC. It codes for CASSEINSPGDEQYF.

CDR3 in amino acids: CASSPRHSGRSGTGELFF. CDR3 nucleotides: TGTGCCAGCTCACCACGGCATAGCGGGAGGTCGGGCACCGGGGAGCTGTTTTTT. The genes are TRBV18 and TRBJ2-2, with 10 positions matching TRBD2. This CDR3 is built from 18 residues. The trim removed 1 base at V and 4 bases at J, leaving 9 bases unmatched. Germline V gives CDR1 KGHSH, CDR2 LQKENI.

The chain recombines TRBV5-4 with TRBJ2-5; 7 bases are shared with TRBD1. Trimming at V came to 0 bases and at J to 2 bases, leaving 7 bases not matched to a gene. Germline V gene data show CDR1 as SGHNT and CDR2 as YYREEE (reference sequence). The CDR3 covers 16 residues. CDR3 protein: CASSLALGTVQETQYF. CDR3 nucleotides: TGTGCCAGCAGCTTGGCACTTGGGACAGTACAAGAGACCCAGTACTTC.

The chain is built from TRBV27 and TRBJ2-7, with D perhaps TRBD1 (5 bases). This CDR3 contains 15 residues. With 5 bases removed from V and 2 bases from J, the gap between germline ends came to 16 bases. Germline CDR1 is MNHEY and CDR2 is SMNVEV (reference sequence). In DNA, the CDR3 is TGTGCCAGCAGTCATCCCCCCCCAGGGCCCTACGAGCAGTACTTC. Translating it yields CASSHPPPGPYEQYF.